The 17 T cell receptor beta chains below were found in one sample sequenced in a study of T cells in Graves' hyperthyroidism and ophthalmopathy. RNA transcripts yielded amplified TCR beta CDR3 regions. Initially, a first-round RT-PCR of the TCR CDR3 employed the HTBI primer set. A single record per CDR3 protein comes from TCRdb applying MiXCR to the multiplex PCR reads. The sample shows hundreds of thousands of distinct CDR3 sequences, about 20% of them seen only once. The sequencing input was blood. Every receptor here comes from a woman in her late teens or twenties with Graves' hyperthyroidism.

Many counts were recorded for this clonotype. The chain is built from TRBV7-3 and TRBJ1-1; no clear D. Trimming removed 3 bases at V and 0 bases at J, with 11 bases between. The CDR3 length is 15 residues. Germline CDR1 SGHTA, CDR2 FQGTGA. The CDR3 region has the DNA TGTGCCAGCAGCTTGGACGGAACCATGAACACTGAAGCTTTCTTT. It specifies CASSLDGTMNTEAFF.

This clonotype was counted ten times or more. The chain links TRBV5-1 to TRBJ1-2; 7 bases align to TRBD1. J was trimmed by 4 bases and V by 0 bases; bases with no gene match: 3. This CDR3 has 14 residues. CDR1 and CDR2 (germline): SGHRS, YFSETQ. The chain's CDR3 is CASSLVGQPYGYTF. DNA of the CDR3: TGCGCCAGCAGCTTGGTGGGACAGCCCTATGGCTACACCTTC.

The rearrangement uses TRBV6-2 or TRBV6-3 and TRBJ1-1; D gene unclear. The CDR3 has 14 residues. V shed 2 bases and J shed 5 bases, with 12 bases lying between them. The germline gives CDR1 MNHEY, CDR2 SVGEGT. CDR3 DNA: TGTGCCAGCAGTTACCTTGTGGAGGATACTGAAGCTTTCTTT. Translating gives CASSYLVEDTEAFF.

Many counts were recorded for this clonotype. The chain is built from TRBV20-1 and TRBJ2-7; the match to TRBD2 covers 11 bases. Germline CDR1 DFQATT, CDR2 SNEGSKA (reference sequence). The V segment lost 6 bases and the J segment 0 bases; nucleotides outside the gene matches: 4. This CDR3 comprises 14 residues. The CDR3 nucleotides read TGCAGTGCCTATAGCGGGGGGGCCTCCTACGAGCAGTACTTC. This gives the protein CSAYSGGASYEQYF.

This clonotype was counted many times. The genes are TRBV12-3 or TRBV12-4 and TRBJ2-7, with TRBD2 matching over 7 bases. The CDR3 is 14 amino acids. J lost 5 bases, V lost 6 bases, and 10 bases had no gene match. The CDR3 nucleotides are TGTGCCAGCAGAACGGGGCGGGGGTGGAACGAGCAGTACTTC. Protein sequence: CASRTGRGWNEQYF.

This clonotype was seen repeatedly, ten times or more. This chain connects TRBV12-3 or TRBV12-4 to TRBJ1-2, with D possibly matching TRBD1 (5 bases). There are 14 residues in the CDR3. Trimming removed 9 bases from V and 8 bases from J, with 22 bases in between. DNA of the CDR3: TGTGCCAGTAGGTCCGCGCAGGGTCTACGCGGCTACACCTTC. It specifies CASRSAQGLRGYTF.

This clonotype showed up just a few times. The chain is built from TRBV5-6 and TRBJ2-2; 8 nucleotides agree with TRBD1. There are 16 residues in the CDR3. CDR1 and CDR2 from the germline V gene are SGHDT and YYEEEE. V lost 0 bases to trimming and J lost 8 bases; unmatched junction nucleotides: 9. The CDR3: CASSLAGQVFEGELFF. For the CDR3, the DNA is TGTGCCAGCAGCTTGGCGGGACAGGTCTTCGAGGGGGAGCTGTTTTTT.

This clonotype came up many times. The gene calls are TRBV3-1 and TRBJ2-5, with D possibly being TRBD1 or TRBD2 (6 bases each). Germline CDR1 is LGHDT and CDR2 is YNNKEL (reference sequence). This CDR3 contains 15 residues. Trimming cost V 4 bases and J 4 bases, with 16 bases left between them. The CDR3 region has the DNA TGTGCCAGCAGCCCCCGCGGAGGGGGGCGAGAGACCCAGTACTTC. Protein sequence: CASSPRGGGRETQYF.

Many counts were recorded for this clonotype. The chain has TRBV6-2 or TRBV6-3 and TRBJ1-2; no clear D gene. Per the germline V gene, CDR1 is MNHEY and CDR2 is SVGEGT. V lost 7 bases and J lost 3, with 18 bases in between. This CDR3 comprises 15 residues. The CDR3 DNA reads TGTGCCAGCACCCCTAAGACAATCCGTCACTATGGCTACACCTTC. It yields the protein CASTPKTIRHYGYTF.

This clonotype has a count of ten or more. The J gene is TRBJ2-2, the V gene TRBV6-1, with 7 bases lining up with TRBD2. CDR3 size: 14 residues. Germline V gives CDR1 MNHNS, CDR2 SASEGT. J lost 3 bases, V lost 8 bases, and 6 bases had no gene match. The CDR3 bases are TGTGCCAGCGGGCTAGCGGCAGACACCGGGGAGCTGTTTTTT. Translated: CASGLAADTGELFF.

This clonotype has at least ten counts. J is TRBJ2-7 and V is TRBV6-1; D unresolved. Trimming removed 0 bases from V and 3 bases from J, with 9 bases in between. CDR3 size: 14 residues. Looked up from germline, CDR1 is MNHNS and CDR2 is SASEGT. Here the CDR3 reads CASSEALWNYEQYF. CDR3 coding DNA: TGTGCCAGCAGTGAAGCGCTTTGGAACTACGAGCAGTACTTC.

This chain links TRBV10-3 with TRBJ2-7, with a tentative D call TRBD1 (6 bases). The CDR3 length is 16 residues. CDR1 and CDR2 from the germline V gene are ENHRY and SYGVKD. Trimming cost V 3 bases and J 4 bases, with 19 bases left between them. CDR3 in amino acids: CAISEQGHRTPYEQYF. DNA of the CDR3: TGTGCCATCAGTGAACAGGGACATCGGACACCTTACGAGCAGTACTTC.

This clonotype has a count of ten or more. V and J are TRBV20-1 and TRBJ1-5, with 8 bases matching TRBD1. V shed 5 bases and J 5 bases; nucleotides not matched to a gene: 5. CDR3 length equals 13 residues. Germline CDR1 and CDR2: DFQATT and SNEGSKA (reference sequence). The DNA for the CDR3 is TGCAGTGCTGATGGACAGGGAGATCAGCCCCAGCATTTT. Its translation: CSADGQGDQPQHF.

The chain combines TRBV6-1 with TRBJ1-1; D is unresolved. Trimming stripped 1 base from V and 7 bases from J, with 10 bases between. The CDR3 is made up of 13 amino acids. Germline V lookup: CDR1 MNHNS, CDR2 SASEGT. Here the CDR3 reads CASSEVPRDEAFF. In DNA form, the CDR3 reads TGTGCCAGCAGTGAAGTCCCGAGGGATGAAGCTTTCTTT.

This clonotype was counted ten times or more. This chain connects TRBV5-1 to TRBJ2-7; 8 positions match TRBD2. The germline V gene encodes CDR1 SGHRS and CDR2 YFSETQ. This CDR3 has 15 amino acids. V dropped 0 bases and J dropped 1; count of bases not matched to a gene: 3. The CDR3 is CASSLVGGGSYEQYF. CDR3 sequence (DNA): TGCGCCAGCAGCTTGGTAGGCGGGGGGTCCTACGAGCAGTACTTC. The variable domain in full, with the rest retrieved from reference TRBV5-1 and TRBJ2-7, is KAGVTQTPRYLIKTRGQQVTLSCSPISGHRSVSWYQQTPGQGLQFLFEYFSETQRNKGNFPGRFSGRQFSNSRSEMNVSTLELGDSALYLCASSLVGGGSYEQYFGPGTRLTVT.

The chain is built from TRBV6-5 and TRBJ1-2; tentative D call: TRBD1 (5 bases). V was cut by 2 bases and J by 6 bases, with 19 bases left in between. CDR1 is MNHEY and CDR2 is SVGAGI in the germline V gene. The CDR3 runs to 16 residues. CDR3 DNA sequence: TGTGCCAGCAGTTACAAGGGGAGAAGGATTGGTGATGGCTACACCTTC. This encodes CASSYKGRRIGDGYTF.

This clonotype was picked up many times. The V and J genes are TRBV30 and TRBJ1-1; the D is unclear. V was clipped by 1 base and J by 3 bases, with 3 bases between them. The CDR3 covers 11 residues. Germline V gene sequence: CDR1 GTSNPN, CDR2 SVGIG (reference sequence). The CDR3 DNA sequence: TGTGCCTGGAGTGGGTACACTGAAGCTTTCTTT. This gives the protein CAWSGYTEAFF. The whole variable domain, filled in from reference TRBV30 and TRBJ1-1, reads SQTIHQWPATLVQPVGSPLSLECTVEGTSNPNLYWYRQAAGRGLQLLFYSVGIGQISSEVPQNLSASRPQDRQFILSSKKLLLSDSGFYLCAWSGYTEAFFGQGTRLTVV.